This entry concerns a single TCR beta chain. The data were obtained in a study of PD-L1 blockade in urothelial cancer. CDR3 size: 19 residues. Libraries were prepared by immunoSEQ multiplex PCR; TCRdb keeps only in-frame clonotypes and omits some of them. The sample has around 93,000 clones, less than 85% seen once. Stated time point: peripheral blood 6 weeks after treatment start. The clonotype originates from a man aged 70 or older with urothelial cancer. The V gene is TRBV21-1, the J gene TRBJ1-4; the D call in the table, TRBD1, was not verified against the DNA. TRBV21-1 is listed as a pseudogene. The material was PBMCs, obtained around atezolizumab (anti-PD-L1) treatment. CDR3 DNA: TGTGCCAGCAGCAAAGTCGACAGGGTTTCCCGGGCAACTAATGAAAAACTGTTTTTT. As protein: CASSKVDRVSRATNEKLFF.